This entry is about one T cell receptor (beta chain). Its antigen is as yet unknown. This entry belongs to a study of cytomegalovirus exposure and HLA in healthy donors. The PCR had 60 Vbeta and 13 Jbeta primers. Method: immunoSEQ multiplex PCR; TCRdb's copy keeps in-frame clones and lacks some. Of around 100,000 clones detected, roughly 78% appear once; the ten largest clones hold 4.4%. Findings and caveats of the study: The study put 150 or so TCR beta chains on its list as cytomegalovirus-associated.

It was healthy bone marrow donors who served as donors. V lost 3 bases and J lost 5, with 20 bases in between. Germline CDR1 reads SEHNR; CDR2 reads FQNEAQ (reference sequence). The CDR3 runs 16 residues. The clonotype comes from a male donor in good health and CMV-seropositive. Sequencing was performed on PBMCs. V usage is TRBV7-9 and J usage is TRBJ2-7, with a weak D call TRBD2 (7 bases). CDR3 amino acids: CASSFLPGGAFHEQYF. The DNA for the CDR3 is TGTGCCAGCAGCTTTCTGCCGGGGGGCGCGTTTCACGAGCAGTACTTC.